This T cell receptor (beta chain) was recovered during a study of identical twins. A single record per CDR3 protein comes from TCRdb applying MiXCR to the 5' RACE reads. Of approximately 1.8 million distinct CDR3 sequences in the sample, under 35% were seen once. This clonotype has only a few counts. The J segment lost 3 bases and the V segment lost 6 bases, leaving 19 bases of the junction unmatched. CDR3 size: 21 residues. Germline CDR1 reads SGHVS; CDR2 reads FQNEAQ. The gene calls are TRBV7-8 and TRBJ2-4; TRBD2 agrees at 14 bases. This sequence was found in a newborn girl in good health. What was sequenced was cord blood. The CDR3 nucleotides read TGTGCCAGCAGGCCCGCGGGCCCCGGGACTAGCGGGAGATCGGGCAAAAACATTCAGTACTTC. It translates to CASRPAGPGTSGRSGKNIQYF.